Below are 23 T cell receptor beta chains sequenced from a single sample in a study of identical twins. TCRdb independently ran MiXCR on the 5' RACE reads; one entry per CDR3 protein. The sample holds 350,000 to 600,000 distinct CDR3 sequences, approximately 15% seen once. The sample also formed part of further work on yellow fever vaccine responses in identical twins.

Sample: CD4+ T cells sorted from blood. The source is a woman under 30 in good health.

This clonotype showed up many times. The chain couples TRBV10-3 to TRBJ2-3; TRBD1 might be the D (6 bases). Per the germline V gene, CDR1 is ENHRY and CDR2 is SYGVKD. This CDR3 spans 16 amino acids. V shed 4 bases and J shed 2 bases, with 16 bases lying between them. The CDR3 DNA follows: TGTGCCATCAGTGGAACGGCAGGGGCGATCACAGATACGCAGTATTTT. Protein product: CAISGTAGAITDTQYF.

The V and J genes are TRBV7-2 and TRBJ2-6; no definite D call. This CDR3 region has 17 residues. Trimming cost V 2 bases and J 0 bases, with 11 bases left between them. From germline, CDR1 is SGHTA and CDR2 FQGNSA. Here the CDR3 reads CASSLSATRSGANVLTF. CDR3 coding DNA: TGTGCCAGCAGCTTAAGCGCTACCCGCTCTGGGGCCAACGTCCTGACTTTC.

This clonotype was recorded a few times. The chain has TRBV15 and TRBJ2-5; TRBD1 aligns across 10 bases. Per germline, CDR1 LNHNV and CDR2 YYDKDF (reference sequence). The CDR3 extends over 16 amino acids. The ends lost 0 bases at V and 4 bases at J; junction bases unmatched: 5. For the CDR3, the DNA is TGTGCCACCAGCAGAGAAGGGACAGGGGAAGGAGAGACCCAGTACTTC. Protein: CATSREGTGEGETQYF.

This clonotype was seen a few times. This chain connects TRBV3-1 to TRBJ1-1; 7 nucleotides align to TRBD1. The germline V gene encodes CDR1 LGHDT and CDR2 YNNKEL (reference sequence). CDR3 length equals 15 residues. Trimming cost V 1 base and J 4 bases; bases outside gene matches: 6. This chain's CDR3 is CASSQAQAGGTEAFF. In DNA, the CDR3 is TGTGCCAGCAGCCAAGCTCAAGCAGGGGGCACTGAAGCTTTCTTT.

The chain uses TRBV30 and TRBJ1-2, with D unresolved. The germline gives CDR1 GTSNPN, CDR2 SVGIG (reference sequence). V lost 1 base and J 4 bases, leaving 10 bases between the germline ends. This CDR3 region has 13 residues. The CDR3, as DNA: TGTGCCTGGAGTGGCCCCAGGAGCTATGGCTACACCTTC. Translation gives CAWSGPRSYGYTF.

This clonotype has ten or more counts. The chain has TRBV5-1 and TRBJ2-3; TRBD2 matches 8 bases. The CDR3 sequence is 14 residues long. Germline V lookup: CDR1 SGHRS, CDR2 YFSETQ. The V segment lost 4 bases and the J segment 6 bases; nucleotides outside the gene matches: 7. CDR3 residues: CASSISGGPDTQYF. The CDR3 DNA is TGCGCCAGCAGCATAAGCGGGGGTCCGGATACGCAGTATTTT.

This clonotype was picked up a small number of times. The chain links TRBV7-3 to TRBJ2-5; perhaps TRBD1 as D (5 bases). This CDR3 is 14 amino acids long. Germline lookup yields CDR1 SGHTA and CDR2 FQGTGA. Deletions cut 1 base from V and 2 bases from J, with 8 bases between. The CDR3 loop is CASSLRGQQETQYF. The DNA for the CDR3 is TGTGCCAGCAGCTTAAGGGGCCAACAAGAGACCCAGTACTTC.

This clonotype was observed a few times. The gene calls are TRBV5-1 and TRBJ2-3; tentative D call: TRBD2 (5 bases). Trimming removed 7 bases at V and 4 bases at J, with 19 bases between. From germline, CDR1 is SGHRS and CDR2 YFSETQ. CDR3 length: 15 amino acids. The CDR3 DNA reads as TGCGCCAGCGCATCTGGGCGAGGAGGTTCAGATACGCAGTATTTT. Its protein product is CASASGRGGSDTQYF. Based on the CDR3 plus reference TRBV5-1 and TRBJ2-3, the full variable domain is KAGVTQTPRYLIKTRGQQVTLSCSPISGHRSVSWYQQTPGQGLQFLFEYFSETQRNKGNFPGRFSGRQFSNSRSEMNVSTLELGDSALYLCASASGRGGSDTQYFGPGTRLTVL.

The chain combines TRBV4-2 with TRBJ1-1, with unresolved D. This CDR3 is built from 16 residues. Per germline, CDR1 LGHNA and CDR2 YNFKEQ. V shed 0 bases and J shed 4 bases, with 15 bases lying between them. The CDR3 is CASSQDGRVSGTEAFF. The DNA for the CDR3 is TGTGCCAGCAGCCAAGATGGGCGGGTCTCGGGCACTGAAGCTTTCTTT.

This clonotype has only a few counts. V and J are TRBV5-1 and TRBJ2-5, with D tentatively TRBD1 (5 bases). Germline loops: CDR1 SGHRS, CDR2 YFSETQ. This CDR3 region has 14 residues. V was clipped by 2 bases and J by 2 bases, with 10 bases between them. CDR3 bases: TGCGCCAGCAGCTTCACAGGCATTCAAGAGACCCAGTACTTC. It is translated as CASSFTGIQETQYF.

The chain couples TRBV6-2 or TRBV6-3 to TRBJ2-1, with D uncertain. Germline values: CDR1 MNHEY, CDR2 SVGEGT. The V gene lost 6 bases and the J gene lost 9 bases, with 9 bases spanning the gap. This CDR3 has 11 residues. The CDR3 loop reads CASRLVGEQFF. CDR3 nucleotide sequence: TGTGCCAGCAGGCTAGTCGGTGAGCAGTTCTTC.

This clonotype was found once. This rearrangement joins TRBV4-3 to TRBJ2-1; no firm D call. Germline lookup yields CDR1 LGHNA and CDR2 YSLEER. The ends were cut back, 0 bases at V and 1 base at J, with 19 bases in the middle. This CDR3 has 19 residues. The CDR3 protein is CASSQDKVHGIRSYNEQFF. DNA of the CDR3: TGCGCCAGCAGCCAAGATAAAGTCCATGGGATAAGGTCCTACAATGAGCAGTTCTTC.

This clonotype was counted only a few times. CDR3 loop: CASSRGDRESEYF. The CDR3 coding sequence is TGCGCCAGCAGCCGGGGGGACAGGGAGAGCGAGTACTTC. The chain recombines TRBV5-1 with TRBJ2-7; 9 nucleotides line up with TRBD1. The CDR3 runs 13 residues. Germline CDR1 SGHRS, CDR2 YFSETQ. With V trimmed by 4 bases and J by 11 bases, 10 bases remained unmatched.

Here the CDR3 DNA reads TGCAGCGTTCGATACAGGGTTAACCACGAGCAGTACTTC. Residues: CSVRYRVNHEQYF. The rearrangement joins TRBV29-1 to TRBJ2-7, with TRBD1 as a possible D gene (6 bases). Germline CDR1 SQVTM, CDR2 ANQGSEA. Trimming left V 5 bases short and J 5 bases short, with 16 bases between. This CDR3 is 13 amino acids long.

This clonotype was observed a handful of times. The rearrangement joins TRBV5-8 to TRBJ2-5, with TRBD1 as a possible D gene (7 bases). Germline values: CDR1 SGHTS, CDR2 YDEGEE. Trimming removed 4 bases at V and 5 bases at J, with 12 bases between. The CDR3 runs to 13 residues. CDR3 in amino acids: CASSQGDLETQYF. The DNA for the CDR3 is TGTGCCAGCAGCCAGGGGGACTTGGAGACCCAGTACTTC.

The V gene is TRBV18, the J gene TRBJ2-1; D is unresolved. The CDR3 spans 13 residues. V lost 1 base and J lost 8, with 9 bases in between. From germline, CDR1 is KGHSH and CDR2 LQKENI. CDR3 sequence reads: CASSPLFADEQFF. The CDR3 coding sequence is TGTGCCAGCTCACCACTTTTTGCGGATGAGCAGTTCTTC.

The chain recombines TRBV7-9 with TRBJ1-2; D ambiguous. Germline values: CDR1 SEHNR, CDR2 FQNEAQ (reference sequence). With 8 bases removed from V and 7 bases from J, the gap between germline ends came to 20 bases. The CDR3 extends over 14 amino acids. Written as DNA, the CDR3 is TGTGCCAGCCGTGGGCGAGAGACCGACTCTGGCTACACCTTC. Its translation is CASRGRETDSGYTF.

This clonotype was observed a handful of times. The genes are TRBV7-9 and TRBJ2-5; D is unclear. The CDR3 runs 13 residues. Germline V lookup: CDR1 SEHNR, CDR2 FQNEAQ (reference sequence). V was cut by 1 base and J by 2 bases, with 5 bases left in between. CDR3 sequence reads: CASSLEWQETQYF. CDR3 nucleotides: TGTGCCAGCAGCTTAGAATGGCAAGAGACCCAGTACTTC.

The CDR3 reads CASSPRGVVAEAFF. CDR3 DNA: TGTGCCAGCAGTCCCAGGGGGGTTGTGGCTGAAGCTTTCTTT. The gene calls are TRBV6-1 and TRBJ1-1; 7 bases agree with TRBD1. Germline V CDR1 and CDR2: MNHNS, SASEGT. The length of the CDR3 is 14 residues. V trimming: 5 bases; J trimming: 6 bases; junction bases outside the gene matches: 9.

The V and J genes are TRBV7-9 and TRBJ2-1; 13 positions agree with TRBD2. V lost 5 bases to trimming and J lost 9 bases; unmatched junction nucleotides: 13. Per germline, CDR1 SEHNR and CDR2 FQNEAQ (reference sequence). This CDR3 is 17 amino acids long. This chain's CDR3 is CASSTYGTSGIEREQFF. The CDR3 DNA sequence: TGTGCCAGCAGCACCTACGGGACTAGCGGGATCGAGCGTGAGCAGTTCTTC.

Here the CDR3 DNA reads TGTGCCAGCAGCTGGACAGGGAATTATAACACTGAAGCTTTCTTT. It specifies CASSWTGNYNTEAFF. The chain recombines TRBV7-2 with TRBJ1-1; 8 positions agree with TRBD1. Germline trimming cut 4 bases from V and 2 bases from J; bases unmatched to any gene: 6. Germline V gene data show CDR1 as SGHTA and CDR2 as FQGNSA. The CDR3 is made up of 15 amino acids.

The CDR3, as DNA: TGTGCCAGCAGTCCTCTGACAGGGTACCACGAGCAGTACTTC. Translation gives CASSPLTGYHEQYF. The chain is built from TRBV12-3 or TRBV12-4 and TRBJ2-7, with 7 nucleotides matching TRBD1. The CDR3 covers 14 residues. J gave up 5 bases and V 5 bases, and 9 bases lay outside the gene matches.

The chain links TRBV5-1 to TRBJ2-1; 7 nucleotides align to TRBD2. Trimming cost V 0 bases and J 9 bases; bases outside gene matches: 15. The germline CDR1 and CDR2 sequences are SGHRS and YFSETQ. The CDR3 covers 17 residues. As DNA, the CDR3 is TGCGCCAGCAGCTTGGTGGCTAGCGGACCGGATGAGGGTGAGCAGTTCTTC. Its protein product is CASSLVASGPDEGEQFF.